The 3 T cell receptor beta chains presented below share a single source sample, sequenced in a study of human T cells and chemical hapten exposure. MiXCR, run by TCRdb on the RACE reads, gives a single entry per CDR3 protein. This table has about 59,000 distinct CDR3 sequences, approximately 10% appearing once. This sample's time point: pre-sensitization, week 0. Treatment of the sample: therapeutic diphenylcyclopropenone sensitization with weekly scalp DPC. This specimen was whole blood, taken in connection with sensitization to the hapten diphenylcyclopropenone (DPC). The origin of the receptors is a woman aged 40 to 49 with alopecia areata. Some clones in this sample may be carry-over from other donors' samples.

This clonotype was seen a handful of times. The chain couples TRBV4-3 to TRBJ1-1; D perhaps matches TRBD1 (5 bases). Germline V CDR1 and CDR2: LGHNA, YSLEER. V shed 2 bases and J shed 1 base, with 14 bases lying between them. CDR3 length equals 16 residues. CDR3 nucleotide sequence: TGCGCCAGCAGCCAAACACCGGGACGAGGGAACACTGAAGCTTTCTTT. Translating it yields CASSQTPGRGNTEAFF.

The chain recombines TRBV20-1 with TRBJ2-4; D remains unclear. The CDR3 is 16 amino acids. Trimming removed 1 base from V and 7 bases from J, with 20 bases in between. Germline V gives CDR1 DFQATT, CDR2 SNEGSKA (reference sequence). In nucleotides, the CDR3 is TGCAGTGCTAGAGCGGTCACCGAGAACACTCAGAACATTCAGTACTTC. Encoded protein: CSARAVTENTQNIQYF.

The table lists this clonotype with many counts. V usage is TRBV5-4 and J usage is TRBJ1-1; possibly TRBD1 for D (6 bases). CDR3 length equals 15 residues. From germline, CDR1 is SGHNT and CDR2 YYREEE (reference sequence). V was cut by 2 bases and J by 1 base, with 12 bases left in between. CDR3 sequence (DNA): TGTGCCAGCAGCTTCCCAGGGGCCGCGAACACTGAAGCTTTCTTT. Protein product: CASSFPGAANTEAFF.